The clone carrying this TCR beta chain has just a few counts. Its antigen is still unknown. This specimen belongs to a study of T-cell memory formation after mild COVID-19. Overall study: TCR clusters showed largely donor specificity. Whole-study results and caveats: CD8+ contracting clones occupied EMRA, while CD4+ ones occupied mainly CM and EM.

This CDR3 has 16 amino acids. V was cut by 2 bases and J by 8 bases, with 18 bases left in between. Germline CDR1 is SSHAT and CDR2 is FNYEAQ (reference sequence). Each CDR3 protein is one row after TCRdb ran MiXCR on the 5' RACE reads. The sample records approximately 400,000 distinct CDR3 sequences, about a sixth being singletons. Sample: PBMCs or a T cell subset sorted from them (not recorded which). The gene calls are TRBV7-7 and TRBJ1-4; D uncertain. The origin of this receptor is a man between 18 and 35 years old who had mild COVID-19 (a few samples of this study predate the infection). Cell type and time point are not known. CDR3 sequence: CASSLCERVPREKLFF. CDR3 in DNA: TGTGCCAGCAGCTTATGTGAACGCGTTCCTCGGGAAAAACTGTTTTTT.